This TCR beta chain was retrieved from a study of radiation and T cells in renal cell carcinoma. V was clipped by 0 bases and J by 7 bases, with 11 bases between them. CDR3 length: 14 residues. Germline V gene sequence: CDR1 SGHRS, CDR2 YFSETQ. TCRdb's table, derived via immunoSEQ multiplex PCR, lists solely in-frame clones and lacks some. The sample consists of over 35,000 clones, roughly 80% of them appearing once. Time point defined: blood 4 weeks post-SBRT, at nephrectomy. Treatment indicated: 15 Gy SBRT to primary tumor, nephrectomy 4 weeks later. The chain combines TRBV5-1 with TRBJ2-1; D possibly uses TRBD1 or TRBD2 (5 bases each). The material was blood, obtained from a patient whose treatment included radiotherapy and nephrectomy. This clonotype was obtained from a woman aged 70 to 79 with renal cell carcinoma. DNA for the CDR3: TGCGCCAGCAGCTTGGTCGGCAGGGAGAATGAGCAGTTCTTC. It translates to CASSLVGRENEQFF.